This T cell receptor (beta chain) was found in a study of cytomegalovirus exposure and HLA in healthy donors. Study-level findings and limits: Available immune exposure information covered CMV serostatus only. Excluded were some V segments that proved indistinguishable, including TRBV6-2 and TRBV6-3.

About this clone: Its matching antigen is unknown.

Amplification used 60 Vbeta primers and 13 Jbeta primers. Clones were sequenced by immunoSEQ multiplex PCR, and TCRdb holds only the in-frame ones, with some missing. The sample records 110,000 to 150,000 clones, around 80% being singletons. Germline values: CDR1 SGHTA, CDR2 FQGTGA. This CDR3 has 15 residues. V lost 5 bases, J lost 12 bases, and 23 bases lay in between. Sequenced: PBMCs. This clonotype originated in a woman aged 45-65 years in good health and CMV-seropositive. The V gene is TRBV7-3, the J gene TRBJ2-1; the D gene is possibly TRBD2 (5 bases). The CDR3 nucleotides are TGTGCCAGCAGCCCCCGGGATGCTAACCCCCCACGGCAGTTCTTC. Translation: CASSPRDANPPRQFF.